The clone carrying this T cell receptor (beta chain) was recorded a few times. Its antigen remains unknown. Sample-barcoded 5' priming and a J-beta primer mix drove a second PCR of about 6 to 12 cycles. Each of the cDNA molecules was tagged by a template-switch adaptor with 12 random nucleotides. TCRdb ran MiXCR on the 5' RACE reads and lists one entry per CDR3 protein. Of roughly 1,300,000 distinct CDR3 sequences listed, approximately 59% are singletons. This CDR3 is 12 amino acids long. Trimming took off 7 bases at V and 5 bases at J, with 12 bases between the two ends. The germline CDR1 and CDR2 sequences are SGHRS and YFSETQ. The donors, all healthy, were Caucasians living in Russia, aged roughly 6 to 100. The study isolated at least 7 million PBMCs from each sample. This sample is drawn from a study of blood T cells in healthy people across ages. Broader study findings: Whereas aged donors had fewer naive CD4+ cells, long-lived donors had more of them and higher diversity.

The TCR was taken from a man younger than 35 in good health. V usage is TRBV5-1 and J usage is TRBJ2-5; D remains unclear. Sequencing was done on a sample of blood. The CDR3 coding sequence is TGCGCCAGCGGGCCACAGCAGGAGACCCAGTACTTC. This gives the protein CASGPQQETQYF.